The present T cell receptor (beta chain) was sequenced within a study of CD8+ T cells in alopecia areata. Study-level background: At a dose of 5 to 10 mg twice daily, oral tofacitinib was given to treated patients.

As the sequencing template, cDNA was produced by extracting RNA and reverse transcribing it. TCRdb's table, derived via immunoSEQ multiplex PCR, lists solely in-frame clones and lacks some. The top ten hold 17% of the sample, which has roughly 92,000 clones, around 70% seen once. Notes on this clone: Its antigen is still unknown.

V lost 0 bases, J lost 7 bases, and 6 bases stayed unmatched. Germline V lookup: CDR1 LNHNV, CDR2 YYDKDF (reference sequence). The CDR3 loop spans 15 amino acids. Overall study results and limits: Especially in alopecia totalis/universalis, lesional scalp showed greater clonality than normal scalp did. Scalp sample data also include resident alphabeta T cells from normal skin. Uncertainty remains about how baseline CD8+ expansion links to response, with one nonresponder.

This sample's treatment: oral pan-JAK inhibitor, 5-10 mg twice daily. The receptor was isolated from a human donor with alopecia areata. The sample was CD8+ T cells sorted from blood, taken around week 42, from a patient treated with tofacitinib. V and J are TRBV15 and TRBJ1-2, with TRBD1 matching over 9 bases. CDR3 DNA sequence: TGTGCCACCAGCAGAGATCAACAGGGGGCAATTGGCTACACCTTC. As protein: CATSRDQQGAIGYTF.